Detailed here is one T cell receptor (beta chain). The antigen is not known. Of the isolated RNA, all was reverse transcribed, and so the sequenced material was expressed TCRB transcripts. Sequencing used immunoSEQ multiplex PCR; TCRdb keeps in-frame clones, though not all of them. The table records 250,000 to 300,000 clones, roughly an eighth of them present only once. The sample is drawn from a study of beta chain features in type 1 diabetes. Overall study: All samples yielded some 110 million examined sorted cells. Study outcomes and limitations: TCRB CDR3 length was moderately but significantly reduced in all four CD4+ subsets of Type 1 diabetes patients.

Looked up from germline, CDR1 is SGHAT and CDR2 is FQNNGV. Trimming took 5 bases from V and 10 from J; bases not matched to a gene: 13. The CDR3 has 15 amino acids. The J gene is TRBJ2-1, the V gene TRBV11-2; 8 bases are a match to TRBD2. Sample: naive CD4+ T cells from blood. The receptor was isolated from a man younger than 45 with type 1 diabetes. In DNA, the CDR3 is TGTGCCAGCAGCCAGAGAACTAGCGGTTACCTAGAGCAGTTCTTC. Translating gives CASSQRTSGYLEQFF.